This T cell receptor beta chain is from a study of blood T cell repertoires in COVID-19. Study-wide context: COVID-19 samples from acute and convalescent phases originated in the United States, Italy and Spain. Nucleic acid was either cDNA or gDNA, and it came from T cells, B-cell-depleted T cells, or PBMCs.

A few counts support this clone. Authors' data handling: Amplification with reference gene primers provided the estimates of nucleated cell counts. Using immunoSEQ multiplex PCR, the repertoire was profiled, and TCRdb retains in-frame clones only, with some absent. That table gives V, J and clone size, and the DNA gave D and trimming. The data contain about 220,000 clones, approximately 82% of them singletons. The germline CDR1 and CDR2 sequences are LGHNA and YSLEER. CDR3 length equals 13 residues. V was shortened by 0 bases and J by 9 bases, with 9 bases between the two germline ends. The sequencing sample was made of peripheral blood. The receptor was isolated from an elderly woman with acute or convalescent COVID-19. V and J are TRBV4-3 and TRBJ2-1, with a possible D match to TRBD1 (5 bases). The CDR3 coding sequence is TGCGCCAGCAGCCAAGACAGGGCGGTTGAGCAGTTCTTC. Encoded protein: CASSQDRAVEQFF.